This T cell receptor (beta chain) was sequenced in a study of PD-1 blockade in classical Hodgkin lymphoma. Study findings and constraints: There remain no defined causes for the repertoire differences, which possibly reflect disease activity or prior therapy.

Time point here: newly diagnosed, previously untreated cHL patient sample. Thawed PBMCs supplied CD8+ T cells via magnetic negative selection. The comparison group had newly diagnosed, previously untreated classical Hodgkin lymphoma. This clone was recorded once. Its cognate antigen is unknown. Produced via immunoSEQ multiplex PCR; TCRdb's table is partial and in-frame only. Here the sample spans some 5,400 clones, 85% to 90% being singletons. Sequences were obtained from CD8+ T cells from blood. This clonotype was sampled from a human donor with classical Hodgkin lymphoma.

The CDR3 here is CASSLTGVMINQPQHF. The DNA for the CDR3 is TGTGCCAGCAGTTTAACAGGGGTAATGATCAATCAGCCCCAGCATTTT. The chain joins TRBV27 to TRBJ1-5; 7 positions agree with TRBD1. Per the germline V gene, CDR1 is MNHEY and CDR2 is SMNVEV (reference sequence). V gave up 2 bases and J gave up 3 bases; unmatched junction bases: 7. CDR3 size: 16 residues.